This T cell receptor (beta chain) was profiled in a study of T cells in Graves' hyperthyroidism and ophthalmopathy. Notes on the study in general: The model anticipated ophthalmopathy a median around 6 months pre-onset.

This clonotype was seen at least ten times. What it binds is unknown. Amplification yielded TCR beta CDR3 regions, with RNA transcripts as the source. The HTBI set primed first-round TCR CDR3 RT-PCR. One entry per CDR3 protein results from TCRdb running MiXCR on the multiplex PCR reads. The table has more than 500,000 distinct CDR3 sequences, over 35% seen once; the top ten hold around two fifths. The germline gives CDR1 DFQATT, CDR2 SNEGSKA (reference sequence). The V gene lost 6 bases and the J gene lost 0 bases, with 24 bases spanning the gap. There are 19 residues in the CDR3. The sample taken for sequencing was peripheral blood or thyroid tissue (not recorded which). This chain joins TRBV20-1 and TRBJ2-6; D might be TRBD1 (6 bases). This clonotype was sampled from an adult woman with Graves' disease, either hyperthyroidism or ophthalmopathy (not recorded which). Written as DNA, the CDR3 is TGCAGTGCCTACGTACCAACAGGGCTACCTTCCTCTGGGGCCAACGTCCTGACTTTC. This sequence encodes CSAYVPTGLPSSGANVLTF.